This is a list of T cell receptor beta chains from one sample in a study of T cells after yellow fever vaccination. TCRdb called the 5' RACE reads again in MiXCR, with one record for every CDR3 protein. In the table there are about 330,000 distinct CDR3 sequences, 6.8% of which are singletons. The source was PBMCs, collected about 49 days after the first yellow fever vaccination. These receptors all stem from a man between 18 and 29 years old who received the YFV17D yellow fever vaccine. Both conserved end residues are part of each CDR3. Fields, in order: J gene, V gene, D gene, clone size, CDR3 protein, CDR3 DNA. D genes are given only for firm matches. Some rows have no size entry. The others give once, few or many, or a class for an expanded clone.

TRBJ2-5	TRBV28	NA	few	CASQRGGGGQETQYF	TGTGCCAGCCAAAGGGGGGGAGGAGGTCAAGAGACCCAGTACTTC
TRBJ1-5	TRBV7-2	NA	many	CASSLEVYSNQPQHF	TGTGCCAGCAGCTTGGAAGTTTATAGCAATCAGCCCCAGCATTTT
TRBJ2-5	TRBV5-1	NA	few	CASSQTEETQYF	TGCGCCAGCAGTCAAACTGAAGAGACCCAGTACTTC
TRBJ2-7	TRBV29-1	NA	few	CSVVRGVSYEQYF	TGCAGCGTTGTCAGGGGTGTCTCCTACGAGCAGTACTTC
TRBJ2-1	TRBV4-3	NA	many	CASSPPDPSSYNEQFF	TGCGCCAGCAGCCCCCCCGACCCAAGCTCCTACAATGAGCAGTTCTTC
TRBJ2-3	TRBV7-6	NA	many	CASSPLDGGHTQYF	TGTGCCAGCAGCCCACTGGACGGGGGCCATACGCAGTATTTT
TRBJ2-5	TRBV10-3	NA	many	CAISEFSKETQYF	TGTGCCATCAGTGAGTTCTCCAAGGAGACCCAGTACTTC
TRBJ2-5	TRBV28	NA	many	CASSPSGPHQYF	TGTGCCAGCAGTCCGAGCGGACCACACCAGTACTTC
TRBJ2-4	TRBV11-2	NA	many	CASSFFGANQNIQYF	TGTGCCAGCAGCTTTTTCGGGGCTAACCAAAACATTCAGTACTTC
TRBJ2-1	TRBV19	TRBD2	NA	CASSIGSGGYEQFF	TGTGCCAGTAGTATAGGTAGCGGGGGCTATGAGCAGTTCTTC
TRBJ2-2	TRBV19	TRBD1	few	CASSPRWTGDFAGELFF	TGTGCCAGTAGTCCTCGATGGACAGGGGATTTCGCCGGGGAGCTGTTTTTT
TRBJ2-5	TRBV5-1	NA	few	CASSYTGYQETQYF	TGCGCCAGCAGCTACACAGGGTACCAAGAGACCCAGTACTTC
TRBJ1-6	TRBV5-4	NA	few	CASSLGYSPLHF	TGTGCCAGCAGCTTGGGGTATTCACCCCTCCACTTT
TRBJ2-6	TRBV5-4	TRBD1	many	CASSGTAGANVLTF	TGTGCCAGCAGCGGGACAGCTGGGGCCAACGTCCTGACTTTC
TRBJ2-3	TRBV12-3/TRBV12-4	NA	many	CASSPRLGLTSPDTQYF	TGTGCCAGCAGTCCTCGACTAGGCTTGACGTCCCCAGATACGCAGTATTTT
TRBJ2-3	TRBV9	TRBD1	NA	CASSVGTGRTRTDTQYF	TGTGCCAGCAGCGTAGGGACAGGCCGTACCCGCACAGATACGCAGTATTTT
TRBJ2-5	TRBV12-3/TRBV12-4	NA	few	CASSDTAQGTQYF	TGTGCCAGCAGCGACACAGCGCAAGGGACCCAGTACTTC
TRBJ2-1	TRBV7-2	NA	NA	CASSRGVSSYNEQFF	TGTGCCAGCAGCAGGGGCGTTAGCTCCTACAATGAGCAGTTCTTC
TRBJ1-5	TRBV12-3/TRBV12-4	NA	few	CASSSRATNQPQHF	TGTGCCAGCAGTTCCAGGGCCACCAATCAGCCCCAGCATTTT
TRBJ2-3	TRBV9	NA	many	CASSLGPQNTDTQYF	TGTGCCAGTTCCTTGGGACCTCAGAACACAGATACGCAGTATTTT
TRBJ2-5	TRBV28	NA	few	CASSGTGMGTQYF	TGTGCCAGCAGTGGGACGGGAATGGGGACCCAGTACTTC
TRBJ2-1	TRBV7-2	NA	NA	CASSLTGETYNEQFF	TGTGCCAGCAGCTTAACGGGGGAAACCTACAATGAGCAGTTCTTC
TRBJ2-5	TRBV2	NA	NA	CASSGSTGDPYQETQYF	TGTGCCAGCAGTGGGAGTACGGGGGACCCGTACCAAGAGACCCAGTACTTC
TRBJ2-7	TRBV12-5	NA	NA	CASGFPGKTGTHEQYF	TGTGCTAGTGGTTTCCCGGGAAAAACAGGGACTCACGAGCAGTACTTC
TRBJ2-1	TRBV19	NA	few	CASSISRSSYNEQFF	TGTGCCAGTAGTATTAGTCGGAGCTCCTACAATGAGCAGTTCTTC
TRBJ2-5	TRBV7-2	NA	many	CASSLAGGALETQYF	TGTGCCAGCAGCTTAGCGGGGGGGGCCCTAGAGACCCAGTACTTC